This TCR beta chain was sequenced for a study of blood T cell repertoires in COVID-19. Study information: Some COVID-19 samples were acute and others convalescent; all came from the United States, Italy and Spain. Sample material is recorded as cDNA or gDNA derived from T cells, B-cell-depleted T cells, or PBMCs.

By share of the sample, this clone is medium-sized. Enrolment of Seattle patients took place during active infection, and they were followed longitudinally. Authors' methods: Nucleated cell counts were estimated from reference gene primer amplification. Produced via immunoSEQ multiplex PCR; TCRdb's table is partial and in-frame only. For V, J and clone size, that table is used; D and trimming come from the DNA. Of approximately 350,000 clones in the sample, 80% to 90% were seen once. This CDR3 region has 14 residues. Germline V gene data show CDR1 as MNHEY and CDR2 as SVGEGT. The V end was cut by 0 bases, the J end by 6 bases, with 8 bases between.

J is TRBJ2-2 and V is TRBV6-2 or TRBV6-3; D possibly corresponds to TRBD2 (5 bases). This receptor was obtained from a woman aged 25 to 39 with COVID-19, enrolled during active disease. The material sequenced was peripheral blood. The CDR3 reads CASSYSKEAGELFF. The CDR3 DNA is TGTGCCAGCAGTTACTCGAAGGAGGCCGGGGAGCTGTTTTTT.